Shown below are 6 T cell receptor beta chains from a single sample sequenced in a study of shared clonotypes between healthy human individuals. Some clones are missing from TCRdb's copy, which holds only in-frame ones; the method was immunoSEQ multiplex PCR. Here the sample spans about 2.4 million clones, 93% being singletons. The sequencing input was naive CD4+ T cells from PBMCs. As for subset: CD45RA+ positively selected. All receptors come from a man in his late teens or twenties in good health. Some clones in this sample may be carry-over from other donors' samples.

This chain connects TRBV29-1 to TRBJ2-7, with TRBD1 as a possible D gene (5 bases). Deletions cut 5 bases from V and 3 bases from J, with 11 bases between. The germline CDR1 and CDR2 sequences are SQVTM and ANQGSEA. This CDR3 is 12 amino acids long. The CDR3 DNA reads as TGCAGCGTTCGGCCAGACAGCTACGAGCAGTACTTC. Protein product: CSVRPDSYEQYF.

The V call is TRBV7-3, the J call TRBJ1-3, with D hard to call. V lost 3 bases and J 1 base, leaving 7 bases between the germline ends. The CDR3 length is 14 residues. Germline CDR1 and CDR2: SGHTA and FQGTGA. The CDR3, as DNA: TGTGCCAGCAGCTTCCAGAGTTCTGGAAACACCATATATTTT. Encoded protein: CASSFQSSGNTIYF.

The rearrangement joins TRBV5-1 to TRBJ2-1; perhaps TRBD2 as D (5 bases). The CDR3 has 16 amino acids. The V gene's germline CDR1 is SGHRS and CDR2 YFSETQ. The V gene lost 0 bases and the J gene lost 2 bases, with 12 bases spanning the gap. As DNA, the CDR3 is TGCGCCAGCAGCTTGGCCGGGGAGTCGGCCTACAATGAGCAGTTCTTC. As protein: CASSLAGESAYNEQFF.

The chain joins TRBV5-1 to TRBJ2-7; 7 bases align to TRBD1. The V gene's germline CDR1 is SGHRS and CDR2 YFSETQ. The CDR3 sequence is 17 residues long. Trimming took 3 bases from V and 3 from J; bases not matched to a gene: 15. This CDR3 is CASSYNRPDRVDYEQYF. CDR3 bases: TGCGCCAGCAGCTATAACCGCCCCGACAGGGTCGACTACGAGCAGTACTTC.

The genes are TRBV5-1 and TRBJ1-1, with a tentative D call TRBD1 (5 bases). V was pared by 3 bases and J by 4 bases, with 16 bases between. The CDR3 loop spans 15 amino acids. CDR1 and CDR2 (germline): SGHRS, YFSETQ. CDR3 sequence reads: CASSSPQVGATEAFF. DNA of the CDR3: TGCGCCAGCAGCTCCCCCCAGGTCGGGGCCACTGAAGCTTTCTTT.

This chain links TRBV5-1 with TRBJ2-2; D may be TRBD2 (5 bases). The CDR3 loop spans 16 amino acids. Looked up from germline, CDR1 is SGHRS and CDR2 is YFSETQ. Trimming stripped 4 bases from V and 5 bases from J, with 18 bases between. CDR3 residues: CASSLWRRISTGELFF. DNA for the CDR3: TGCGCCAGCAGCCTATGGCGGAGGATCTCAACCGGGGAGCTGTTTTTT.